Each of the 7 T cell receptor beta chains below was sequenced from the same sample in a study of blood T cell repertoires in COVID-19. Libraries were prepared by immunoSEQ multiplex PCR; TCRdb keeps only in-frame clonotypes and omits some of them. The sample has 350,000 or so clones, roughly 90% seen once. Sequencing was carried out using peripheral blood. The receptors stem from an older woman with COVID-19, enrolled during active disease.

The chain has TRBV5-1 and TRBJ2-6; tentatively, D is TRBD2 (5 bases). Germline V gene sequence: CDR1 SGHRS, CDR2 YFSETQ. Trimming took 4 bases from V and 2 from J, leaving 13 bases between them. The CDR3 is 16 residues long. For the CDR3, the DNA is TGCGCCAGCAGCCCCGGGCGGGCCCCTGGGGCCAACGTCCTGACTTTC. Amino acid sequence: CASSPGRAPGANVLTF. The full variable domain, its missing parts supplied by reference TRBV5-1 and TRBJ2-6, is KAGVTQTPRYLIKTRGQQVTLSCSPISGHRSVSWYQQTPGQGLQFLFEYFSETQRNKGNFPGRFSGRQFSNSRSEMNVSTLELGDSALYLCASSPGRAPGANVLTFGAGSRLTVL.

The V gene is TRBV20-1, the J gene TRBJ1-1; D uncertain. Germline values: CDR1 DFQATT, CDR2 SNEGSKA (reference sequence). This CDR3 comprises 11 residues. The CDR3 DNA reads TGCAGAGCCCAGCGGGGCACTGAAGCTTTCTTT. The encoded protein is CRAQRGTEAFF.

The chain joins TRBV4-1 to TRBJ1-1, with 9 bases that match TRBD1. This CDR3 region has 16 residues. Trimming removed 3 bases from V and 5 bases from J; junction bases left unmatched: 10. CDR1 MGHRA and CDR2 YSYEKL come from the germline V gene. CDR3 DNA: TGCGCCAGCAGCCAGACGGACAGGGGTTGGAGTACTGAAGCTTTCTTT. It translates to CASSQTDRGWSTEAFF.

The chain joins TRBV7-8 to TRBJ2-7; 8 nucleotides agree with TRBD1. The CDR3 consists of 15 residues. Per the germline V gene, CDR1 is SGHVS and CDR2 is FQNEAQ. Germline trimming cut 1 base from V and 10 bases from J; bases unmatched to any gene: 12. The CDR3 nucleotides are TGTGCCAGCAGCTTAGGAGGGAGCAGGGGGCGAGATCAGTACTTC. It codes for CASSLGGSRGRDQYF.

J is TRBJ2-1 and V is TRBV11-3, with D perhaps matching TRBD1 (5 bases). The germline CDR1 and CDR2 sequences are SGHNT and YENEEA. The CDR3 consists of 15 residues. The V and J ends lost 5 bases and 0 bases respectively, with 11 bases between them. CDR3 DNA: TGTGCCAGCAGCCACCGACAGAGCTCCTACAATGAGCAGTTCTTC. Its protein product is CASSHRQSSYNEQFF.

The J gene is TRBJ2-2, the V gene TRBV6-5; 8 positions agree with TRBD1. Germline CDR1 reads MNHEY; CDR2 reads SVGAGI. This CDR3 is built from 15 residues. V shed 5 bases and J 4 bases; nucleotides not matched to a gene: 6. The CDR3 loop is CASSTDRGFTGELFF. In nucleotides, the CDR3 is TGTGCCAGCAGTACCGACAGGGGATTCACCGGGGAGCTGTTTTTT.

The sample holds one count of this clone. The CDR3 DNA reads as TGTGCCAGCAGCCAAGGGACAGGGACTGAAGCTTTCTTT. Its translation is CASSQGTGTEAFF. The rearrangement uses TRBV14 and TRBJ1-1; TRBD1 matches at 8 bases. J gave up 5 bases and V 1 base, and 0 bases lay outside the gene matches. Germline CDR1 SGHDN, CDR2 FVKESK. CDR3 length: 13 residues.